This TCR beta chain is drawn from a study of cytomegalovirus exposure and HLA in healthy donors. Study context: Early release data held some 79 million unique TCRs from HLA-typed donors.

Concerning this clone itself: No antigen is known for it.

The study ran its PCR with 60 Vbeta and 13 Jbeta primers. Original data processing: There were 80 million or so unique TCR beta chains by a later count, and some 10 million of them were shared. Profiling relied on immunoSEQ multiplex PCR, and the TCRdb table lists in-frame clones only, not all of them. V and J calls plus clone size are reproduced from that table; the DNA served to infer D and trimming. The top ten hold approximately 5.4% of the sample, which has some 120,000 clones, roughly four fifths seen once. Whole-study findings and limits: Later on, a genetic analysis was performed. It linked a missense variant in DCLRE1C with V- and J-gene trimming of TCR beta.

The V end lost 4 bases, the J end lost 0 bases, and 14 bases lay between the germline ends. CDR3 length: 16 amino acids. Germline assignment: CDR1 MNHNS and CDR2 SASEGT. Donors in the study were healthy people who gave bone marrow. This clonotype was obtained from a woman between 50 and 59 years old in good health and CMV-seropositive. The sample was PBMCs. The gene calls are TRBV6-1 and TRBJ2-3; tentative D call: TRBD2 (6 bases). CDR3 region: CASSGDFWSSTDTQYF. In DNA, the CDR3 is TGTGCCAGCAGTGGGGACTTTTGGTCCAGCACAGATACGCAGTATTTT.